This TCR beta chain was identified during a study of blood T cells in healthy people across ages (dated by TCRdb to between 2014 and 2017). Looking at the study overall: In model experiments, template switching captured about one uniquely barcoded TCR beta cDNA molecule for every two T cells. Age-related changes in TCR beta repertoire diversity were measured in the study by deep sequencing normalized with unique cDNA molecular identifiers. Donors were grouped into four age groups: young (average 16 years), middle-aged (roughly 37), aged (62) and long-lived (about 89). Donors of different ages were randomly distributed across sequencing lanes to avoid experimental bias. The study analyzed two additional independent replicas of 1 million unique cDNA reads from the same blood draw for two donors, one aged 18 to 29 and one aged 80 or older. Summary of the overall study and its limitations: Compared with the aged group, the long-lived group had more naive CD4+ T cells, fewer expanded clones and increased TCR diversity, a pattern suggesting age selection. Observed TCR beta diversity per million T cells fell roughly linearly with age, and a significant reduction was already apparent by age about 36. Total diversity estimates from one million sequenced T cells were considered lower bounds and underestimates. Donor CMV infection status was unknown, potentially confounding age-related changes in expanded clonotypes. Bulk unsorted PBMC profiling prevented conclusive comparison of naive and antigen-experienced compartments. A strong correlation was found between observed TCR beta diversity and the percentage of naive T cells measured by flow cytometry.

Donors were a few dozen systemically healthy Caucasian individuals from Russia aged roughly 6 to 95 years. Each donor gave 8 to 10 milliliters of peripheral blood, drawn into EDTA-treated Vacutainer tubes. Ficoll-Paque density-gradient centrifugation was used to isolate PBMCs, with at least 7 million obtained per sample. Total RNA was extracted from PBMCs with Trizol reagent, with at least 5 micrograms obtained per sample. Naive CD45RAhigh/CD27high T cell percentages were measured by flow cytometry on a PBMC aliquot from every donor. From the cysteine through the phenylalanine, the CDR3 covers 11 amino acids. Only the CDR3 region is kept as DNA, spanning 33 bases read in frame from base 1. At the junction V is shortened by 6 bases and J by 7 bases, with 12 bases in between. From a lookup of the germline V gene (reference sequence), CDR1 and CDR2 are DFQATT and SNEGSKA. Library method: 5' RACE. Sequenced using an Illumina HiSeq 2500. A second PCR of 7 to 11 cycles was performed with a sample-barcoded 5' primer and a J-beta primer mix. A template-switch 5' adaptor carrying 12 random nucleotides introduced a unique molecular identifier onto each TCR beta cDNA molecule. Each sample yielded at least 2.5 million CDR3-containing paired-end reads. First-strand cDNA synthesis was performed from all RNA using the Mint cDNA synthesis kit, with priming by a TRBC-specific oligonucleotide. Following uracil-DNA glycosylase treatment, a first 18-cycle PCR with universal primers M1SS and BC2_uni_R was performed on all cDNA. The authors' pipeline ran thus. For normalization, 1 million high-quality reads were randomly selected from each sample, with every read carrying a distinct molecular identifier. Instead of being binned into consensus sequences, reads with shared molecular identifiers were discarded. MiTCR, run with a Q25 quality threshold and the strictest error-elimination algorithm, handled CDR3 identification, clonotype clustering and error correction. A nonparametric unseen species model with Euler transformation was used to estimate lower-bound total TCR beta diversity. TCRdb ran its own pipeline on the public reads, namely fastp trimming at Q25 and MiXCR clone calling, and kept in-frame beta chains. Here each entry gathers all rows of one CDR3 protein and keeps the most common genes and DNA. What appears here as the V and J calls and clone size reflects TCRdb's work, not the paper's. Counted in this sample were around 690,000 distinct CDR3 sequences; roughly 50% of them appeared once. The top ten clonotypes cover over 35% of the sample.

As regards this clonotype: Its antigen has not been determined. Per-nucleotide qualities are absent, and no much larger clonotype sits a single base away.

Source material: blood. The chain is assembled from TRBV20-1 and TRBJ1-2; TRBD1 is perhaps the D gene, given 6 matching bases. The origin of this receptor is a man between 60 and 70 years old in good health. The bases read TGCAGTGCCTTGGACAGCTCTGGCTACACCTTC. The resulting protein is CSALDSSGYTF.